There are many counts of the clone carrying this T cell receptor beta chain. What it binds is not known. This entry is derived from a study of blood T cells in healthy people across ages. The CDR3 contains 12 residues. The V end was cut by 2 bases, the J end by 6 bases, with 7 bases between. Germline V gene data show CDR1 as MNHNY and CDR2 as SVGAGI (reference sequence). Individuals who donated were healthy Caucasians from Russia aged roughly 6 to 95. Per-sample PBMC isolation yielded at least 7 million cells. No fewer than 6 micrograms of total RNA were isolated from every sample. Through a sample-barcoded 5' primer and a J-beta primer mix, a second PCR was run for 7 to 11 cycles. TCRdb processed the 5' RACE reads anew with MiXCR; each CDR3 protein has one entry. In the table there are about 580,000 distinct CDR3 sequences, about 45% of which are singletons. Broader study findings: PBMC samples, being unsorted, prevented any conclusive comparison of naive and antigen-experienced cells.

Input material: blood. The V gene is TRBV6-6, the J gene TRBJ1-2; D ambiguous. The TCR was taken from an elderly man in good health. The DNA of the CDR3 is TGTGCCAGCAGTTACGATGGCGATGGCTACACCTTC. Translated, it gives CASSYDGDGYTF.